The sequence of this T cell receptor beta chain was determined in a study of cytomegalovirus exposure and HLA in healthy donors. Vbeta (60) and Jbeta (13) primers were used in the PCR. Sequencing used immunoSEQ multiplex PCR; TCRdb keeps in-frame clones, though not all of them. The table lists 180,000 or so clones, roughly four fifths of them singletons, with 2% to 2.5% in the top ten. A remark on this clone: Its specificity is not known.

The CDR3 runs to 16 residues. V shed 5 bases and J shed 1 base, with 15 bases lying between them. From germline, CDR1 is LNHDA and CDR2 SQIVND (reference sequence). General observations from the study: Many donors shared some public TCRs, even though most TCR sequences were rare. Near-uniform donor sequencing depth was presumed by presence/absence analyses. Productive rates of about 87% or about 30% were seen for most TCR beta V segments in an earlier analysis.

The clonotype was recovered from a woman in her 30s in good health and CMV-seropositive. V and J are TRBV19 and TRBJ2-1; possible D gene TRBD1, 6 bases. The sample consisted of PBMCs. DNA of the CDR3: TGTGCCAGTAGTTCTCTAGGAGGACAGTCCTACAATGAGCAGTTCTTC. It specifies CASSSLGGQSYNEQFF.